This T cell receptor beta chain is drawn from a study of blood T cell repertoires in COVID-19. About the research overall: Collection of acute and convalescent COVID-19 samples took place in the United States, Italy and Spain. Sample material is recorded as cDNA or gDNA derived from T cells, B-cell-depleted T cells, or PBMCs.

Remarks on this clone: The same CDR3 arises from other DNA sequences in this sample as well.

Seattle cases were enrolled at active infection and followed longitudinally. Per the authors' pipeline: From reference gene primer amplification, estimates of nucleated cell counts were derived. Some clones are missing from TCRdb's copy, which holds only in-frame ones; the method was immunoSEQ multiplex PCR. The DNA gave D and trimming, while V, J and clone size come from that table. The data hold some 200,000 clones, with approximately 94% observed a single time. The source is a man aged 25 to 40 with COVID-19, enrolled during active disease. Specimen: peripheral blood.

The CDR3 reads CASSETGQNQPQHF. CDR3 coding DNA: TGTGCCAGCAGTGAGACAGGCCAAAATCAGCCCCAGCATTTT. This chain connects TRBV6-1 to TRBJ1-5; D perhaps matches TRBD1 (6 bases). Germline CDR1 and CDR2: MNHNS and SASEGT. Trimming pared 3 bases from V and 4 bases from J, leaving 10 bases between. CDR3 length: 14 amino acids.